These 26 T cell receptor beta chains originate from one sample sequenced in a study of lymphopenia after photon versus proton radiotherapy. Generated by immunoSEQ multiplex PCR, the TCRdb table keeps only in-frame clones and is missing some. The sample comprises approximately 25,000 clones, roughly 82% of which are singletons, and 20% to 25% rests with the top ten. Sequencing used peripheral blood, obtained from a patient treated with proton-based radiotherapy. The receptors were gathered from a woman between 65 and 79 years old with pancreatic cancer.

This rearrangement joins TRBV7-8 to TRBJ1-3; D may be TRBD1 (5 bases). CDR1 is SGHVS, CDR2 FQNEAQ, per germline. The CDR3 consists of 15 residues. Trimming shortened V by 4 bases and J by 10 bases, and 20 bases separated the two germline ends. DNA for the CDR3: TGTGCCAGCAGCTCACGCGCGGGTTTCAGGGAGACCATATATTTT. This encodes CASSSRAGFRETIYF.

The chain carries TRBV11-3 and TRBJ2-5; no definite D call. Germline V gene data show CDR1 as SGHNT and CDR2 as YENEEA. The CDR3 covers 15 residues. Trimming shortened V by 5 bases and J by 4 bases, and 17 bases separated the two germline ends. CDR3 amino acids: CASSQQAGSLETQYF. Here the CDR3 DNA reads TGTGCCAGCAGCCAGCAGGCAGGCTCCTTAGAGACCCAGTACTTC. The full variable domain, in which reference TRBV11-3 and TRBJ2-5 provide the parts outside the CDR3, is EAGVVQSPRYKIIEKKQPVAFWCNPISGHNTLYWYLQNLGQGPELLIRYENEEAVDDSQLPKDRFSAERLKGVDSTLKIQPAELGDSAVYLCASSQQAGSLETQYFGPGTRLLVL.

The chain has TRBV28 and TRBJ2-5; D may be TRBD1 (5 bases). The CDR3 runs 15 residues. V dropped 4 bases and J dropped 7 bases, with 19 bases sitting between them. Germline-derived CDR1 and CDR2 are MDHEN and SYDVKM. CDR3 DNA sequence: TGTGCCAGCAGTTCCCCCGAGGCAGGGTACGGGACCCAGTACTTC. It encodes CASSSPEAGYGTQYF.

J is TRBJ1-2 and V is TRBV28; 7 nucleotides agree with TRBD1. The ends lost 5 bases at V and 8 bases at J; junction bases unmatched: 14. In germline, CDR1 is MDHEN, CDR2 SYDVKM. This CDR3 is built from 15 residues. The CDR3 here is CASSPGQATSGGYTF. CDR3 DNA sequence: TGTGCCAGCAGTCCCGGACAGGCCACTTCGGGAGGCTACACCTTC.

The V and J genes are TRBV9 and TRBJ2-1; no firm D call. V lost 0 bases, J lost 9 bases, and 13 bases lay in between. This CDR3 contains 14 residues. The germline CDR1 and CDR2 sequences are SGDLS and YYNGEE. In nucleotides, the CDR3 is TGTGCCAGCAGCGTAGGAGACTCCTCTGGTGAGCAGTTCTTC. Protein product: CASSVGDSSGEQFF.

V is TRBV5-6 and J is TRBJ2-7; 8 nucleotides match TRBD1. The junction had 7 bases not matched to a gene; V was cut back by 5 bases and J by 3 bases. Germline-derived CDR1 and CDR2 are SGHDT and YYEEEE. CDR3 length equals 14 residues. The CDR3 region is CASSPGQANYEQYF. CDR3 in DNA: TGTGCCAGCAGTCCGGGACAGGCCAACTACGAGCAGTACTTC. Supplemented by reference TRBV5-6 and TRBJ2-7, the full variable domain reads DAGVTQSPTHLIKTRGQQVTLRCSPKSGHDTVSWYQQALGQGPQFIFQYYEEEERQRGNFPDRFSGHQFPNYSSELNVNALLLGDSALYLCASSPGQANYEQYFGPGTRLTVT.

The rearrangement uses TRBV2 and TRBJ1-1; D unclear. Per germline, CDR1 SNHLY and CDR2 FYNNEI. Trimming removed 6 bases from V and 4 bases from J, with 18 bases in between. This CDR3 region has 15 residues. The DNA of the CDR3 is TGTGCCAGCAGCCCGGGGAGTAGGTCGAGCACTGAAGCTTTCTTT. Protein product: CASSPGSRSSTEAFF.

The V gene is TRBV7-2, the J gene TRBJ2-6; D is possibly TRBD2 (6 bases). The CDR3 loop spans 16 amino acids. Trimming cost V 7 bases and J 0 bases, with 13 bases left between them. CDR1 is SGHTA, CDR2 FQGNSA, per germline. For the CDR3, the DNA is TGTGCCAGCAAGCCTAGCGCAAGCTCTGGGGCCAACGTCCTGACTTTC. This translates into CASKPSASSGANVLTF.

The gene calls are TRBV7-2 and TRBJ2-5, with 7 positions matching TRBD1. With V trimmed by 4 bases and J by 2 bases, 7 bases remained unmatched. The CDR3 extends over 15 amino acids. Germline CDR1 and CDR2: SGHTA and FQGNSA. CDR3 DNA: TGTGCCAGCAGCTCGAAGACAGGGACACAAGAGACCCAGTACTTC. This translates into CASSSKTGTQETQYF.

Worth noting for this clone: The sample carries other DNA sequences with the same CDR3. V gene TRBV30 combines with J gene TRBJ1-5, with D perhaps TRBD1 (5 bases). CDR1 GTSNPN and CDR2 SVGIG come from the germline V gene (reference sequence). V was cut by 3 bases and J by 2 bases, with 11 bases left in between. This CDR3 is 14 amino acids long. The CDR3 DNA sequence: TGTGCCTGGAGAAACGCGGGGGGCAATCAGCCCCAGCATTTT. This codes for CAWRNAGGNQPQHF.

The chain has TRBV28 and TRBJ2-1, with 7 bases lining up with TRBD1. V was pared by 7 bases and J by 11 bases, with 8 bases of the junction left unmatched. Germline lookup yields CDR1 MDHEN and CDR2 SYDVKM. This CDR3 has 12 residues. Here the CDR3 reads CASTTSQGKQFF. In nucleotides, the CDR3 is TGTGCCAGCACGACTTCACAGGGGAAGCAGTTCTTC.

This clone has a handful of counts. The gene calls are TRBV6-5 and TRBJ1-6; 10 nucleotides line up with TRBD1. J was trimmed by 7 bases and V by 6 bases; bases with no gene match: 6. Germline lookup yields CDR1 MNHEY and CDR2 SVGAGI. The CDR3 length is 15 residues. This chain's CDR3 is CASSRDRGENSPLHF. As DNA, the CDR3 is TGTGCCAGCAGCCGGGACAGGGGCGAGAATTCACCCCTCCACTTT.

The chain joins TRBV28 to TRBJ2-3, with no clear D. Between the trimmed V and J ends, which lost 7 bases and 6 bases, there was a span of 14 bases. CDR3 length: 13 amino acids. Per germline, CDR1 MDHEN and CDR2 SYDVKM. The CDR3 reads CASNVNDGDTQYF. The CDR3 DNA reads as TGTGCCAGCAATGTAAACGACGGGGATACGCAGTATTTT.

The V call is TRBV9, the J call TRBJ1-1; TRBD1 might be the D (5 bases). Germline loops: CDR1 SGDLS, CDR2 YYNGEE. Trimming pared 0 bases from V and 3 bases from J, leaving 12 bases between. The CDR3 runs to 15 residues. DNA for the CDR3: TGTGCCAGCAGCGTAGTAAGCAGGGCGGACACTGAAGCTTTCTTT. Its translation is CASSVVSRADTEAFF.

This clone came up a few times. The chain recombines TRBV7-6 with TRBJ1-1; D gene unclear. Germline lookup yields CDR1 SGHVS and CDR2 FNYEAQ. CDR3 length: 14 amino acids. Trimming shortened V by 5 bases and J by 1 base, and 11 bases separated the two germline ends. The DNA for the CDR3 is TGTGCCAGCAGCCCCGGGCCAACGAACACTGAAGCTTTCTTT. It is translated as CASSPGPTNTEAFF.

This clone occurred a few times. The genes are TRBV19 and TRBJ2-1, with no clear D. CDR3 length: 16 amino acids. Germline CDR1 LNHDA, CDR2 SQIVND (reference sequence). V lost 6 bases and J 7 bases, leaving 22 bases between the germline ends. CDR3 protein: CASRPFSSARTNEQFF. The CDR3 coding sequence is TGTGCCAGTAGGCCGTTTTCGAGCGCCCGTACGAATGAGCAGTTCTTC.

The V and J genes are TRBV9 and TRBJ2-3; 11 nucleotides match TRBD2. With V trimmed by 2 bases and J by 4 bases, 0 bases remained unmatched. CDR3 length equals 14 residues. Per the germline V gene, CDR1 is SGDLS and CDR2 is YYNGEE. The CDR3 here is CASSVSGRADTQYF. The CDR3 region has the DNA TGTGCCAGCAGCGTTAGCGGGAGGGCAGATACGCAGTATTTT.

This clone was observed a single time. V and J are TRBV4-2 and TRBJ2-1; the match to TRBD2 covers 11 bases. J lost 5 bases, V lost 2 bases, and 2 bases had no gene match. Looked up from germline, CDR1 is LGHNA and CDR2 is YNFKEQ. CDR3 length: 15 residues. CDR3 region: CASSQPGLADNEQFF. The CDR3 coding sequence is TGTGCCAGCAGCCAACCGGGACTAGCGGACAATGAGCAGTTCTTC.

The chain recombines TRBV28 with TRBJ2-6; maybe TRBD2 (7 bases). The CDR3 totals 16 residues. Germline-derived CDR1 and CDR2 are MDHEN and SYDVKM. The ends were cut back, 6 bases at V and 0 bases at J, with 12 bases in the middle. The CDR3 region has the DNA TGTGCCAGCAGCCCAGGGGACTACTCTGGGGCCAACGTCCTGACTTTC. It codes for CASSPGDYSGANVLTF.

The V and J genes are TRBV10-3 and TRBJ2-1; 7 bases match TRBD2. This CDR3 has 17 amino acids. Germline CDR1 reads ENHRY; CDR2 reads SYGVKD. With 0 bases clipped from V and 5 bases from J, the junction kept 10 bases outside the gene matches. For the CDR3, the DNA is TGTGCCATCAGTGAGTCGGTCGCTAGCGGTGACCACAATGAGCAGTTCTTC. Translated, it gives CAISESVASGDHNEQFF.

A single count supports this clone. CDR3 DNA sequence: TGTGCCAGCAGTCCCAACCGGGACAGCACAGATACGCAGTATTTT. Protein product: CASSPNRDSTDTQYF. The genes are TRBV27 and TRBJ2-3, with D possibly called TRBD1 or TRBD2 (5 bases each). The germline gives CDR1 MNHEY, CDR2 SMNVEV (reference sequence). V was shortened by 5 bases and J by 0 bases, with 12 bases between the two germline ends. The length of the CDR3 is 15 residues.

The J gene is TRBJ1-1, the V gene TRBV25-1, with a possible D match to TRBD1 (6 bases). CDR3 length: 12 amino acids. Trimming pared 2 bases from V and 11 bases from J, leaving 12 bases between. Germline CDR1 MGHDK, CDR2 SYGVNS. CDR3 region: CASSEKGGRAFF. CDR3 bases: TGTGCCAGCAGTGAAAAGGGGGGTAGGGCTTTCTTT.

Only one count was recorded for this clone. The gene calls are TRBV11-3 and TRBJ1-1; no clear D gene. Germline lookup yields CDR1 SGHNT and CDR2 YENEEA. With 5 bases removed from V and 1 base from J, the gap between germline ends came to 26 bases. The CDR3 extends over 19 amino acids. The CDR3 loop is CASSLSLSGIGPPNTEAFF. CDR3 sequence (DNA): TGTGCCAGCAGCCTCTCACTATCGGGGATAGGACCACCGAACACTGAAGCTTTCTTT.

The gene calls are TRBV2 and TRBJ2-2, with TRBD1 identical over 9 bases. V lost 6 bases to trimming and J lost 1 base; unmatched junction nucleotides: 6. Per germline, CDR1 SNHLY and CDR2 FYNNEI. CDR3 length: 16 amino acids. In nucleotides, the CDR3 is TGTGCCAGCAGGTCCCAGACAGGGGGGAACACCGGGGAGCTGTTTTTT. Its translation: CASRSQTGGNTGELFF.

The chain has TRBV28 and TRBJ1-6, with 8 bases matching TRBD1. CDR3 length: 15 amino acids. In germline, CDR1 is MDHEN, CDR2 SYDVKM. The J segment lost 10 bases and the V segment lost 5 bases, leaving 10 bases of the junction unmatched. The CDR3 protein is CASSLAGTGLSPLHF. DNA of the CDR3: TGTGCCAGCAGTCTAGCGGGGACAGGTTTATCACCCCTCCACTTT.

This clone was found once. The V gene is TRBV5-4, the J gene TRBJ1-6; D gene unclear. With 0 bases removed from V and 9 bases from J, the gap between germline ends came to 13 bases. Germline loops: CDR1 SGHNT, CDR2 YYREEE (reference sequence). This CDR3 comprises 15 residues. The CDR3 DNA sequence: TGTGCCAGCAGCTTGGATCAAAGGGTATCTTCACCCCTCCACTTT. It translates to CASSLDQRVSSPLHF.